Each of the 26 T cell receptor beta chains below was sequenced from the same sample in a study of T cell responses to AZD1222 COVID-19 vaccine. Measured with immunoSEQ multiplex PCR; TCRdb has only the in-frame clones, and not every one. The data show about 190,000 clones, about 94% seen once. Sequences were derived from peripheral blood, sampled on day 0 of AZD1222 vaccination. The receptors derive from an adult in good health.

This rearrangement joins TRBV28 to TRBJ1-6; D uncertain. The CDR3 is 18 amino acids. The germline CDR1 and CDR2 sequences are MDHEN and SYDVKM. V lost 7 bases and J 9 bases, leaving 28 bases between the germline ends. The CDR3 DNA follows: TGTGCCAGCACAACCAGTACCCAAGGCATCTATAATTCTTCACCCCTCCACTTT. This encodes CASTTSTQGIYNSSPLHF.

The CDR3 region is CASSKVGRGREDTEAFF. The CDR3 bases are TGTGCCAGCAGCAAAGTCGGCAGGGGGCGTGAGGACACTGAAGCTTTCTTT. This chain joins TRBV21-1 and TRBJ1-1; the table's D call, TRBD1, was not checked against the DNA. TRBV21-1 is a recognized pseudogene. The CDR3 length is 17 residues.

V and J are TRBV5-4 and TRBJ2-1, with 7 bases fitting TRBD2. V was pared by 4 bases and J by 3 bases, with 10 bases of the junction left unmatched. The CDR3 runs 16 residues. The V gene's germline CDR1 is SGHNT and CDR2 YYREEE (reference sequence). The CDR3 DNA follows: TGTGCCAGCAGCAGGGACGCGGGAGCAAGCTACAATGAGCAGTTCTTC. It codes for CASSRDAGASYNEQFF.

This clone was seen once. The V call is TRBV7-3, the J call TRBJ1-6, with D maybe TRBD1 (6 bases). Germline V gene data show CDR1 as SGHTA and CDR2 as FQGTGA. V lost 1 base and J lost 9, with 16 bases in between. The CDR3 covers 16 residues. The CDR3 region has the DNA TGTGCCAGCAGCTTAAGGGGGCAGGGAGAGGCTTCACCCCTCCACTTT. It codes for CASSLRGQGEASPLHF.

The chain recombines TRBV5-4 with TRBJ2-1; 7 bases agree with TRBD2. CDR1 is SGHNT, CDR2 YYREEE, per germline (reference sequence). V lost 4 bases and J lost 7; bases outside the gene matches: 11. The CDR3 is 15 amino acids. DNA for the CDR3: TGTGCCAGCAGCCAGACCCCTAGCGGCATTAATGAGCAGTTCTTC. Translation: CASSQTPSGINEQFF.

J is TRBJ2-5 and V is TRBV28; the D is unclear. With 3 bases removed from V and 3 bases from J, the gap between germline ends came to 23 bases. This CDR3 region has 18 residues. In germline, CDR1 is MDHEN, CDR2 SYDVKM. CDR3 amino acids: CASSFRKGVHPMEETQYF. The CDR3 DNA reads as TGTGCCAGCAGTTTCCGGAAGGGCGTCCACCCGATGGAAGAGACCCAGTACTTC.

CDR3 sequence reads: CASSQVTSGRVDTQYF. Here the CDR3 DNA reads TGTGCCAGCAGCCAAGTTACTAGCGGGAGGGTGGATACGCAGTATTTT. The rearrangement links TRBV3-1 (or the pseudogene TRBV3-2) to TRBJ2-3; 13 nucleotides agree with TRBD2. The junction had 4 bases not matched to a gene; V was cut back by 1 base and J by 6 bases. From germline, CDR1 is LGHDT and CDR2 YNNKEL (reference sequence). CDR3 length: 16 amino acids.

The chain uses TRBV30 and TRBJ2-3, with D uncertain. CDR1 GTSNPN and CDR2 SVGIG come from the germline V gene (reference sequence). Trimming took off 3 bases at V and 3 bases at J, with 10 bases between the two ends. The CDR3 length is 13 residues. The CDR3 sequence is CAWSRGPTDTQYF. CDR3 sequence (DNA): TGTGCCTGGAGCCGAGGACCGACAGATACGCAGTATTTT.

The chain carries TRBV3-1 (or the pseudogene TRBV3-2) and TRBJ2-7, with TRBD2 matching over 11 bases. Per the germline V gene, CDR1 is LGHDT and CDR2 is YNNKEL (reference sequence). CDR3 length: 15 amino acids. Trimming at V came to 2 bases and at J to 0 bases, leaving 0 bases not matched to a gene. CDR3 region: CASSQTSGSSYEQYF. Written as DNA, the CDR3 is TGTGCCAGCAGCCAAACTAGCGGGAGCTCCTACGAGCAGTACTTC.

The V call is TRBV5-4, the J call TRBJ1-6; D gene unclear. Trimming pared 3 bases from V and 5 bases from J, leaving 12 bases between. This CDR3 has 15 amino acids. Germline CDR1 is SGHNT and CDR2 is YYREEE (reference sequence). The CDR3 is CASSSVTVHNSPLHF. The CDR3 DNA sequence: TGTGCCAGCAGCTCGGTGACGGTACATAATTCACCCCTCCACTTT.

The gene calls are TRBV10-1 and TRBJ2-7; possible D gene TRBD1, 6 bases. V dropped 5 bases and J dropped 0 bases, with 14 bases sitting between them. There are 15 residues in the CDR3. Germline values: CDR1 WNHNN, CDR2 SYGVQD (reference sequence). The CDR3 reads CASSPRQDLSYEQYF. CDR3 DNA: TGCGCCAGCAGTCCAAGACAGGACCTCTCCTACGAGCAGTACTTC.

This chain connects TRBV10-3 to TRBJ1-1; 9 bases fit TRBD1. The length of the CDR3 is 15 residues. Germline loops: CDR1 ENHRY, CDR2 SYGVKD. V lost 8 bases to trimming and J lost 3 bases; unmatched junction nucleotides: 10. The CDR3 loop reads CAIRGQGIFDTEAFF. CDR3 DNA: TGTGCCATCCGCGGACAGGGGATTTTTGACACTGAAGCTTTCTTT.

This clone was recorded a few times. The rearrangement links TRBV5-1 to TRBJ1-1; tentative D call: TRBD1 (6 bases). V lost 4 bases and J lost 4, with 23 bases in between. Per germline, CDR1 SGHRS and CDR2 YFSETQ. This CDR3 is 17 amino acids long. The DNA for the CDR3 is TGCGCCAGCAGCCCGGCAGGGGATCTCGAGATGGGCACTGAAGCTTTCTTT. This sequence encodes CASSPAGDLEMGTEAFF.

This chain links TRBV30 with TRBJ1-5, with unresolved D. Germline loops: CDR1 GTSNPN, CDR2 SVGIG (reference sequence). The CDR3 length is 13 residues. V was trimmed by 2 bases and J by 7 bases, leaving 12 bases between them. CDR3 bases: TGTGCCTGGAGTTCCGGGTATCACCAGCCCCAGCATTTT. This encodes CAWSSGYHQPQHF.

This chain links TRBV18 with TRBJ1-6; 8 bases align to TRBD1. J lost 10 bases, V lost 2 bases, and 10 bases had no gene match. The CDR3 spans 16 residues. Germline CDR1 KGHSH, CDR2 LQKENI. The CDR3 loop is CASSPVRGQDYSPLHF. Written as DNA, the CDR3 is TGTGCCAGCTCACCAGTCCGGGGACAGGACTACTCACCCCTCCACTTT.

The rearrangement joins TRBV6-5 to TRBJ2-3; D call uncertain. Germline assignment: CDR1 MNHEY and CDR2 SVGAGI. V lost 0 bases and J lost 2, with 9 bases in between. There are 15 residues in the CDR3. CDR3 sequence (DNA): TGTGCCAGCAGTTACTCCGACACCTCCACAGATACGCAGTATTTT. It encodes CASSYSDTSTDTQYF.

The chain couples TRBV7-9 to TRBJ2-1, with 7 bases fitting TRBD2. Germline V gives CDR1 SEHNR, CDR2 FQNEAQ (reference sequence). J lost 7 bases, V lost 2 bases, and 8 bases had no gene match. The CDR3 is 15 amino acids. This chain's CDR3 is CASSLILAGGNEQFF. CDR3 nucleotides: TGTGCCAGCAGCTTAATTTTAGCGGGCGGGAATGAGCAGTTCTTC. Complete variable domain (other parts from reference TRBV7-9 and TRBJ2-1): DTGVSQNPRHKITKRGQNVTFRCDPISEHNRLYWYRQTLGQGPEFLTYFQNEAQLEKSRLLSDRFSAERPKGSFSTLEIQRTEQGDSAMYLCASSLILAGGNEQFFGPGTRLTVL.

The chain combines TRBV5-1 with TRBJ1-1, with unresolved D. The CDR3 contains 15 residues. CDR1 is SGHRS and CDR2 is YFSETQ in the germline V gene. Trimming pared 0 bases from V and 4 bases from J, leaving 13 bases between. CDR3 sequence (DNA): TGCGCCAGCAGCTTGGGGTCGGGGATGAGCACTGAAGCTTTCTTT. The encoded protein is CASSLGSGMSTEAFF. Together with reference TRBV5-1 and TRBJ1-1, the CDR3 gives the full variable domain: KAGVTQTPRYLIKTRGQQVTLSCSPISGHRSVSWYQQTPGQGLQFLFEYFSETQRNKGNFPGRFSGRQFSNSRSEMNVSTLELGDSALYLCASSLGSGMSTEAFFGQGTRLTVV.

This rearrangement joins TRBV14 to TRBJ2-2; 13 bases map to TRBD2. V was pared by 3 bases and J by 3 bases, with 7 bases of the junction left unmatched. This CDR3 region has 18 residues. CDR1 is SGHDN, CDR2 FVKESK, per germline. CDR3 amino acids: CASSHRTSGSYDTGELFF. CDR3 coding DNA: TGTGCCAGCAGCCACCGGACTAGCGGGAGCTACGACACCGGGGAGCTGTTTTTT.

The rearrangement uses TRBV5-5 and TRBJ2-3; 13 nucleotides align to TRBD2. Germline V lookup: CDR1 SGHKS, CDR2 YYEKEE (reference sequence). The CDR3 has 17 residues. V lost 6 bases and J lost 2; bases outside the gene matches: 9. Here the CDR3 DNA reads TGTGCCAGCATACGAGCCGGGACTAGCGGGATCACAGATACGCAGTATTTT. This translates into CASIRAGTSGITDTQYF.

The chain recombines TRBV10-2 with TRBJ1-1; the match to TRBD1 covers 7 bases. The germline V gene encodes CDR1 WSHSY and CDR2 SAAADI. The CDR3 covers 14 residues. The V gene end was trimmed by 6 bases and the J gene end by 3 bases; junction bases not matched to a gene: 7. In DNA, the CDR3 is TGCGCCAGCAGGAGGGGGCGAGGGCACACTGAAGCTTTCTTT. Protein sequence: CASRRGRGHTEAFF.

The rearrangement links TRBV13 to TRBJ1-2; TRBD1 agrees at 9 bases. There are 14 residues in the CDR3. Germline CDR1 reads PRHDT; CDR2 reads FYEKMQ (reference sequence). With 5 bases clipped from V and 8 bases from J, the junction kept 9 bases outside the gene matches. The CDR3 DNA reads as TGTGCCAGCAGCAAATGGGGACAGGGCGAGGGCTACACCTTC. Translated: CASSKWGQGEGYTF.

The V call is TRBV6-4, the J call TRBJ1-2, with D possibly matching TRBD1 (5 bases). Germline CDR1 MRHNA, CDR2 SNTAGT. Trimming left V 4 bases short and J 4 bases short, with 19 bases between. CDR3 length: 16 amino acids. The CDR3 nucleotides are TGTGCCAGCAGTGCGGGACGGGGAAAAGTAACCTATGGCTACACCTTC. Protein product: CASSAGRGKVTYGYTF.

The chain employs TRBV29-1 and TRBJ1-5, with a tentative D call TRBD1 (5 bases). Germline V gene data show CDR1 as SQVTM and CDR2 as ANQGSEA. CDR3 size: 13 residues. The ends were cut back, 7 bases at V and 0 bases at J, with 10 bases in the middle. The CDR3 spells CSAGVDSNQPQHF. In nucleotides, the CDR3 is TGCAGCGCGGGGGTAGATAGCAATCAGCCCCAGCATTTT. Full variable domain (outside the CDR3, taken from reference TRBV29-1 and TRBJ1-5): SAVISQKPSRDICQRGTSLTIQCQVDSQVTMMFWYRQQPGQSLTLIATANQGSEATYESGFVIDKFPISRPNLTFSTLTVSNMSPEDSSIYLCSAGVDSNQPQHFGDGTRLSIL.

The chain joins TRBV6-5 to TRBJ2-1, with D tentatively TRBD2 (6 bases). Trimming removed 0 bases from V and 7 bases from J, with 10 bases in between. Per germline, CDR1 MNHEY and CDR2 SVGAGI. This CDR3 comprises 14 residues. The CDR3 protein is CASSYSKAGNEQFF. The CDR3 bases are TGTGCCAGCAGTTACTCGAAAGCGGGTAATGAGCAGTTCTTC.

In its sample, this clone was seen once. J is TRBJ2-1 and V is TRBV27; D is undetermined. Germline V gives CDR1 MNHEY, CDR2 SMNVEV (reference sequence). The CDR3 length is 12 residues. V lost 6 bases to trimming and J lost 6 bases, with 9 bases between them. CDR3 DNA: TGTGCCAGCAGGCACAACGGCAATGAGCAGTTCTTC. This translates into CASRHNGNEQFF.